Listed here are 12 T cell receptor beta chains from one sample, sequenced in a study of T cell responses to AZD1222 COVID-19 vaccine. Profiled with immunoSEQ multiplex PCR; TCRdb holds only in-frame clones, not every one. The data show about 120,000 clones, with about four fifths seen just once and 3.5% to 5% held by the top ten. The sample here was peripheral blood, taken on day 0 of AZD1222 vaccination. These TCRs come from an adult in good health.

This clone is a singleton in its sample. This chain uses TRBV9 with TRBJ2-3, with unresolved D. CDR1 is SGDLS and CDR2 is YYNGEE in the germline V gene. This CDR3 has 15 residues. V was cut by 3 bases and J by 1 base, with 12 bases left in between. The CDR3 loop is CASSESGRGTDTQYF. As DNA, the CDR3 is TGTGCCAGCAGCGAGTCGGGTCGGGGCACAGATACGCAGTATTTT.

The rearrangement joins TRBV19 to TRBJ2-2; TRBD2 is a possible D gene (6 bases). Germline CDR1 and CDR2: LNHDA and SQIVND (reference sequence). The CDR3 has 14 residues. Trimming stripped 7 bases from V and 7 bases from J, with 16 bases between. CDR3 sequence reads: CASTWTIGGGELFF. The CDR3 DNA is TGTGCCAGTACCTGGACTATCGGGGGCGGGGAGCTGTTTTTT.

The chain couples TRBV24-1 to TRBJ2-1; D is possibly TRBD2 (5 bases). Looked up from germline, CDR1 is KGHDR and CDR2 is SFDVKD. The V end lost 9 bases, the J end lost 4 bases, and 6 bases lay between the germline ends. The CDR3 consists of 11 residues. In nucleotides, the CDR3 is TGTGCCACCGGGGAGTACAATGAGCAGTTCTTC. Residues: CATGEYNEQFF.

The V gene is TRBV6-5, the J gene TRBJ1-2; tentative D call: TRBD1 (6 bases). V was trimmed by 4 bases and J by 4 bases, leaving 13 bases between them. Per germline, CDR1 MNHEY and CDR2 SVGAGI. There are 14 residues in the CDR3. CDR3 nucleotide sequence: TGTGCCAGCAGTTTCAACAGGGCTTCCTATGGCTACACCTTC. This gives the protein CASSFNRASYGYTF.

The gene calls are TRBV28 and TRBJ2-6; a possible D gene is TRBD2 (6 bases). V was pared by 6 bases and J by 1 base, with 10 bases between. Germline V gene sequence: CDR1 MDHEN, CDR2 SYDVKM. The CDR3 length is 15 residues. Here the CDR3 DNA reads TGTGCCAGCAGGGATGGAGGGTCTGGGGCCAACGTCCTGACTTTC. Its protein is CASRDGGSGANVLTF. The full variable domain, with the rest looked up from reference TRBV28 and TRBJ2-6, is DVKVTQSSRYLVKRTGEKVFLECVQDMDHENMFWYRQDPGLGLRLIYFSYDVKMKEKGDIPEGYSVSREKKERFSLILESASTNQTSMYLCASRDGGSGANVLTFGAGSRLTVL.

This chain joins TRBV12-3 or TRBV12-4 and TRBJ2-7; D unresolved. Trimming removed 1 base from V and 4 bases from J, with 8 bases in between. CDR3 length: 13 residues. The CDR3 loop reads CASSLGVRYEQYF. The CDR3 nucleotides read TGTGCCAGCAGTTTAGGGGTTCGATACGAGCAGTACTTC.

This chain connects TRBV19 to TRBJ2-3, with no clear D. Germline assignment: CDR1 LNHDA and CDR2 SQIVND (reference sequence). The CDR3 is made up of 11 amino acids. V shed 6 bases and J shed 4 bases, with 5 bases lying between them. The CDR3 bases are TGTGCCAGTAGAGTGGCAGATACGCAGTATTTT. The encoded protein is CASRVADTQYF.

The gene calls are TRBV4-1 and TRBJ1-5; D remains ambiguous. Trimming pared 1 base from V and 1 base from J, leaving 8 bases between. CDR1 is MGHRA, CDR2 YSYEKL, per germline. This CDR3 comprises 15 residues. The chain's CDR3 is CASSQVVNSNQPQHF. The CDR3 region has the DNA TGCGCCAGCAGCCAAGTTGTAAACAGCAATCAGCCCCAGCATTTT.

This sequence joins TRBV7-9 and TRBJ2-4; D is unclear. The V end lost 1 base, the J end lost 0 bases, and 7 bases lay between the germline ends. Germline assignment: CDR1 SEHNR and CDR2 FQNEAQ (reference sequence). The CDR3 has 15 amino acids. The CDR3 nucleotides read TGTGCCAGCAGCTTAGTTTGGGGAGCCAAAAACATTCAGTACTTC. It encodes CASSLVWGAKNIQYF.

This clone came up once. This chain connects TRBV6-5 to TRBJ1-1; D unresolved. This CDR3 spans 12 amino acids. V lost 6 bases and J 3 bases, leaving 8 bases between the germline ends. The germline gives CDR1 MNHEY, CDR2 SVGAGI. Here the CDR3 DNA reads TGTGCCAGCAGCATAGGGCACACTGAAGCTTTCTTT. It yields the protein CASSIGHTEAFF.

This rearrangement joins TRBV19 to TRBJ1-1; D is possibly TRBD1 (5 bases). CDR3 length equals 13 residues. Germline assignment: CDR1 LNHDA and CDR2 SQIVND (reference sequence). With 1 base removed from V and 7 bases from J, the gap between germline ends came to 10 bases. The CDR3 here is CASSIGRADEAFF. The CDR3 DNA follows: TGTGCCAGTAGTATAGGCAGGGCTGATGAAGCTTTCTTT.

The chain employs TRBV13 and TRBJ1-6; D unresolved. Germline V lookup: CDR1 PRHDT, CDR2 FYEKMQ (reference sequence). V was cut by 4 bases and J by 14 bases, with 12 bases left in between. CDR3 length: 12 residues. CDR3 coding DNA: TGTGCCAGCAGCTCAGGACCGGGTTCCCTCCACTTT. Its translation is CASSSGPGSLHF.